Below, one T cell receptor beta chain is given with its context. Its antigen is as yet unknown. These data are taken from a study of cytomegalovirus exposure and HLA in healthy donors. Study context: A preliminary data release comprised tens of millions of unique TCRs obtained from HLA-typed donors. Study observations and caveats: It is likely that the observed cluster of highly shared sequence variants was a sequencing artifact. Later on, an analysis found that several of the most significant clusters appeared to be linked to common viral pathogens, which included parvovirus B19. Across donors, most TCRs were seen rarely, yet some public ones were widespread.

The PCR was carried out with 60 Vbeta primers and 13 Jbeta primers. The data were produced by immunoSEQ multiplex PCR, yet TCRdb's version contains in-frame clones alone and is incomplete. The sample includes around 160,000 clones, around 76% of them seen just once. Trimming left V 3 bases short and J 5 bases short, with 17 bases between. The CDR3 is made up of 15 amino acids. Germline V gene data show CDR1 as SGHVS and CDR2 as FQNEAQ. The sequencing input was PBMCs. The TCR was taken from a woman aged 40-49 years in good health and CMV-seronegative. The chain combines TRBV7-8 with TRBJ2-7; D possibly corresponds to TRBD2 (5 bases). Written as DNA, the CDR3 is TGTGCCAGCAGCTTGCGGCGAAGGGAGACTCACGAGCAGTACTTC. Translated, it gives CASSLRRRETHEQYF.